The 10 T cell receptor beta chains reported below all come from one sample, sequenced in a study of breast tumors, draining lymph nodes, adjacent tissues. One entry per CDR3 protein results from TCRdb running MiXCR on the multiplex PCR reads. The profile shows around 250,000 distinct CDR3 sequences, less than 40% of them singletons. Breast cancer patients provided tissue from their axillary draining lymph nodes. Sequences were obtained from axillary lymph node tissue. The receptors shown here come from a female donor with breast cancer. Some clones in this sample may be carry-over from other donors' samples.

Comment on this clonotype: The DNA is left out, because the CDR3 cannot be placed on it with certainty; the CDR3 is given as TCRdb lists it. The chain is built from TRBV25-1 and TRBJ2-7. Germline V gene sequence: CDR1 MGHDK, CDR2 SYGVNS. The CDR3 is 19 amino acids long, termini counted. The CDR3 here is CASSFYICSADQVGDEQYF.

This clonotype was counted a single time. The chain is built from TRBV20-1 and TRBJ1-6; 7 bases align to TRBD1. The germline V gene has CDR1 DFQATT and CDR2 SNEGSKA (reference sequence). The V and J ends lost 2 bases and 10 bases, in that order; junction bases with no gene match: 8. The CDR3 is 14 amino acids. The CDR3 bases are TGCAGTGCTAGACCTAGACAGGGTTGGTCACCCCTCCACTTT. It codes for CSARPRQGWSPLHF.

The chain carries TRBV20-1 and TRBJ1-1, with 7 bases that match TRBD1. Looked up from germline, CDR1 is DFQATT and CDR2 is SNEGSKA (reference sequence). The CDR3 is 14 amino acids. The ends lost 1 base at V and 4 bases at J; junction bases unmatched: 6. The CDR3 loop is CSARAHRGSTEAFF. DNA of the CDR3: TGCAGTGCTAGAGCGCACAGGGGTAGCACTGAAGCTTTCTTT.

This clonotype showed up many times. V and J are TRBV19 and TRBJ2-1, with TRBD2 matching over 9 bases. CDR1 and CDR2 (germline): LNHDA, SQIVND (reference sequence). V was pared by 9 bases and J by 4 bases, with 10 bases of the junction left unmatched. The CDR3 sequence is 15 residues long. CDR3 bases: TGTGCCAGCAGCATTAGCGGGAGTTCTTACAATGAGCAGTTCTTC. Translating it yields CASSISGSSYNEQFF.

This clonotype was seen ten or more times. This chain connects TRBV5-1 to TRBJ2-6, with TRBD1 identical over 8 bases. Germline-derived CDR1 and CDR2 are SGHRS and YFSETQ. The length of the CDR3 is 15 residues. V shed 4 bases, J shed 2 bases, and the junction held 2 bases outside the gene matches. CDR3 residues: CASSVDRAGANVLTF. The CDR3 bases are TGCGCCAGCAGCGTGGACAGGGCTGGGGCCAACGTCCTGACTTTC.

This clonotype has more than one count but fewer than ten. A single base separates this from a much larger clone, so it may be a read error. The chain has TRBV20-1 and TRBJ1-2; D unclear. The CDR3 contains 14 residues. In germline, CDR1 is DFQATT, CDR2 SNEGSKA (reference sequence). V lost 3 bases and J lost 8, with 19 bases in between. DNA of the CDR3: TGCAGTGCTAGGGATCGCCGGGCTGTTTCCGGCTACACCTTC. Protein product: CSARDRRAVSGYTF.

J is TRBJ2-7 and V is TRBV10-2, with D possibly being TRBD2 (5 bases). The CDR3 consists of 12 residues. V gave up 7 bases and J gave up 3 bases, with 10 bases separating them. Germline-derived CDR1 and CDR2 are WSHSY and SAAADI. The CDR3 region is CASMNSGYEQYF. The DNA of the CDR3 is TGCGCCAGCATGAACAGCGGCTACGAGCAGTACTTC.

Concerning this clonotype: This may arise from a read error, as a much more abundant clone is one base away. The V call is TRBV20-1, the J call TRBJ2-1, with D unresolved. The CDR3 runs to 15 residues. Germline CDR1 is DFQATT and CDR2 is SNEGSKA (reference sequence). The CDR3 region is CSARILRAPRNEQLF. CDR3 DNA: TGCAGTGCTAGAATCCTACGGGCCCCGCGAAATGAGCAGCTCTTC.

This clonotype was detected ten times or more. The CDR3 sequence: CASSLTTGVSYNEQFF. The CDR3 nucleotides read TGTGCCAGCAGCTTAACTACGGGGGTCTCCTACAATGAGCAGTTCTTC. The V and J genes are TRBV7-3 and TRBJ2-1, with D possibly matching TRBD2 (6 bases). Trimming took 0 bases from V and 0 from J, leaving 9 bases between them. Germline CDR1 is SGHTA and CDR2 is FQGTGA. The CDR3 is 16 amino acids.

This clonotype was detected ten times or more. The V and J genes are TRBV6-5 and TRBJ2-3, with D perhaps matching TRBD2 (6 bases). The ends were cut back, 5 bases at V and 5 bases at J, with 11 bases in the middle. There are 13 residues in the CDR3. Germline V gives CDR1 MNHEY, CDR2 SVGAGI. The CDR3 DNA sequence: TGTGCCAGCAGTCCTGTCGGGGGAGATACGCAGTATTTT. Translated: CASSPVGGDTQYF.